This TCR beta chain was retrieved from a study of T cell responses to AZD1222 COVID-19 vaccine (dated by TCRdb to about 2021). Turning to the overall study: AZD1222 recipients with second doses at about 4 weeks or about 12 weeks were pooled, because spike-specific TCR depth and breadth did not differ between schedules. A total of approximately 240 trial participants underwent TCR sequencing, of whom about 200 had received two doses of AZD1222 and around 25 had received two doses of the MenACWY control vaccine. Enrollment into the trials was organized by age into subgroups of 18-55, 56-69 and 70-plus years, and those subgroups contained roughly 150, 30 and 60 TCR-sequenced participants, respectively.

Interpreted using the paper, the time point label stands for: baseline before first vaccination. Vaccinee samples came from UK trials COV001 and COV002, including a single-blind randomized controlled phase 2/3 trial of AZD1222 (ChAdOx1 nCoV-19) in healthy adults. For TCRbeta chain sequencing, PBMC samples from trial participants were taken at day 0 and at day 28 after the second dose. As regards this clone: This clone's antigen is unknown. There are no base qualities to consult, and no much larger clone falls within one base.

Summary of the overall study and its limitations: The vaccine-associated CD4 TCRs covered the entire spike protein, and the dominant responses fell in regions 160-218 and 743-854. No day 14 peak-response samples were available, so repertoires were characterized only after the peak T cell response. Epitopes outside the regions mutated in the B.1.351 and B.1.1.7 variants were reportedly recognized by nearly half of the unique spike-specific TCRs. Conclusions about previously exposed vaccinees were limited because only six or seven AZD1222 recipients were SARS-CoV-2 seropositive at baseline. Most participants were white British and females outnumbered males, and the authors suggested that clonal diversity may have been underestimated. A significant rise in spike-specific TCR breadth and depth was observed after two AZD1222 doses relative to day 0 and relative to MenACWY recipients. In the small 56-69-year group, the increase in depth fell short of significance, most likely because of low power.

The CDR3 regions of human TCRbeta chains were subjected to immunosequencing. The study's processing was this. TCRs in the repertoires were compared against a reference library of SARS-CoV-2-specific TCRs that had been generated with the MIRA antigen-specificity platform. Breadth was defined as the fraction of unique TCRs that were SARS-CoV-2-associated. Depth was defined as the fraction of total T cells that were SARS-CoV-2-associated. Each spike-specific TCR was assigned to its reactive spike region and to a CD4 or CD8 class using the MIRA data. Log10-transformed breadth and depth values were compared by one-way ANOVA with Sidak's multiple comparisons tests. TCRdb provides this immuneACCESS table in a form limited to in-frame rearrangements. Some clones are lacking; in checked studies, under half of them reflect an unresolved V gene, and why the rest are absent is not known. That table gives V, J and clone size, and the DNA gave D and trimming. The sample table contains approximately 110,000 clones; only one count was recorded for roughly 84% of them. The ten largest clonotypes hold about 1.2% of the sample.

Spanning cysteine to phenylalanine, the CDR3 consists of 15 amino acids. The read is trimmed to its CDR3 DNA, 45 bases read in frame from base 1. For this chain, trimming is 3 bases at the V end and 5 bases at the J end, and the number of junction bases without a gene match is 8. The germline V gene sets CDR1 to SGHTA and CDR2 to FQGNSA. The sequencing used peripheral blood, collected on day 0 of AZD1222 vaccination. The origin of this receptor is an adult in good health. The rearranged segments are TRBV7-2 and TRBJ2-5; the central 8 bases match TRBD2. Here is the DNA: TGTGCCAGCAGCTTCGTGGCGGGGGGCTGGGAGACCCAGTACTTC. Its translation is CASSFVAGGWETQYF. The full variable domain, completed from the reference TRBV7-2 and TRBJ2-5 proteins outside the CDR3, reads GAGVSQSPSNKVTEKGKDVELRCDPISGHTALYWYRQSLGQGLEFLIYFQGNSAPDKSGLPSDRFSAERTGGSVSTLTIQRTQQEDSAVYLCASSFVAGGWETQYFGPGTRLLVL.